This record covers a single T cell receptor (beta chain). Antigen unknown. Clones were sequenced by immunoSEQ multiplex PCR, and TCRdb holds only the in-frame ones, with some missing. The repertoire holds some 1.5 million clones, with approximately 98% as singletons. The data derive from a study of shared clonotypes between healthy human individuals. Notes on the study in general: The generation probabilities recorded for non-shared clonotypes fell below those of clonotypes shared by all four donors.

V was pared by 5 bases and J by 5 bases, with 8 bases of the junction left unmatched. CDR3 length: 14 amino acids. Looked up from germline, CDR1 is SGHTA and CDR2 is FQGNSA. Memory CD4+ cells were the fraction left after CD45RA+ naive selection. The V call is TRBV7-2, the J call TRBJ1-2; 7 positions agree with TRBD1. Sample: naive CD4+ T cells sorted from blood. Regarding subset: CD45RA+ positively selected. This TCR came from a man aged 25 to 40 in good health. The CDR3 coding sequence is TGTGCCAGCAGCGAAGGACAGGTCGGGTATGGCTACACCTTC. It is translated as CASSEGQVGYGYTF.